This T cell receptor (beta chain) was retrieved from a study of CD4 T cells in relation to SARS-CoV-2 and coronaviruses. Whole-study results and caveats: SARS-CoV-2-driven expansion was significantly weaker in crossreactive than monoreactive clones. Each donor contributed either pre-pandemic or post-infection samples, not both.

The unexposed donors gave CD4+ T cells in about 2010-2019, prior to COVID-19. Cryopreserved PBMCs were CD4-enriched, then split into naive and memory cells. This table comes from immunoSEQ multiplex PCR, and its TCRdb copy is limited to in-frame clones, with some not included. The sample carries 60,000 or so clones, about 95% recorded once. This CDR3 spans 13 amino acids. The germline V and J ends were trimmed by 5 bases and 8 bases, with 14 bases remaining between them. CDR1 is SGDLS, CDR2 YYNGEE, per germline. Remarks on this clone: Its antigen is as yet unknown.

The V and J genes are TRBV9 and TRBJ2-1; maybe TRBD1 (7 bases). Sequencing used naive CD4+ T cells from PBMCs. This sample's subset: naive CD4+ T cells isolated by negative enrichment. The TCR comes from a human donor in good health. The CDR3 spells CASRPPGGHEQFF. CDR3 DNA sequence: TGTGCCAGCAGACCCCCAGGGGGGCATGAGCAGTTCTTC. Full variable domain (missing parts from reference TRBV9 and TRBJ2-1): DSGVTQTPKHLITATGQRVTLRCSPRSGDLSVYWYQQSLDQGLQFLIQYYNGEERAKGNILERFSAQQFPDLHSELNLSSLELGDSALYFCASRPPGGHEQFFGPGTRLTVL.